Described below is a single T cell receptor (beta chain) sequence and its context. Which antigen it targets is not known. The record has no base qualities; no much larger clone is one base away. These data come from a study of T cell responses to AZD1222 COVID-19 vaccine (dated by TCRdb to 2020 to 2022). For context, the study as a whole: TCR sequencing was performed for more than 230 trial participants, of whom 200 to 220 were given two doses of AZD1222 and around 26 were given two doses of MenACWY control vaccine. Trial participants were enrolled by age into subgroups of 18-55, 56-69 and 70-plus years, and 148, 28 and 57 TCR-sequenced participants, respectively, were included in these subgroups. Overall results and qualifications from the work: In the small 56-69-year group, the increase in depth fell short of significance, most likely because of low power. No day 14 peak-response samples were available, so repertoires were characterized only after the peak T cell response. Only a handful of AZD1222 recipients were SARS-CoV-2 seropositive at baseline, limiting conclusions about previously exposed vaccinees. The whole spike protein was spanned by vaccine-associated CD4 TCRs, and dominant responses were seen in regions 160-218 and 743-854. Participants were mostly white British, with more females than males. The authors suggested clonal diversity may have been underestimated. Reportedly, close to half of the unique spike-specific TCRs recognized epitopes lying outside the regions that are mutated in the B.1.351 and B.1.1.7 variants. After two AZD1222 doses, both the breadth and the depth of spike-specific TCRs were significantly higher than at day 0 and than in MenACWY recipients.

Explained via the paper, the time point label denotes: about 28 days (+/-7) after the second vaccine dose. Because spike-specific TCR depth and breadth did not differ between the two schedules, AZD1222 recipients who got a second dose at roughly 4 weeks were pooled with those who got a second dose at roughly 12 weeks. Vaccinee samples came from UK trials COV001 and COV002, including a single-blind randomized controlled phase 2/3 trial of AZD1222 (ChAdOx1 nCoV-19) in healthy adults. Trial participant PBMC samples were collected at day 0 and day 28 after the second dose for TCRbeta chain sequencing. The CDR3 covers 13 residues, taking in both the cysteine and the phenylalanine. The kept DNA is CDR3 alone, 39 bases in frame from the first base. V is pared back by 6 bases and J by 11 bases, with 17 bases lying between the germline termini. CDR1 and CDR2 are drawn from the germline V gene (reference sequence): SEHNR, FQNEAQ.

The CDR3 regions of human TCRbeta chains were subjected to immunosequencing. Concerning the study's data processing: TCRs in the repertoires were matched against a reference library of SARS-CoV-2-specific TCRs that had been generated with the MIRA antigen-specificity platform. Breadth was defined as the fraction of unique TCRs that were SARS-CoV-2-associated, and depth was defined as the fraction of total T cells that were SARS-CoV-2-associated. Using the MIRA data, each spike-specific TCR was mapped to the spike region that the TCR reacts to and placed in a CD4 or CD8 class. Log10-transformed breadth and depth values were compared by one-way ANOVA with Sidak's multiple comparisons tests. The clones in this table, taken by TCRdb from immuneACCESS, are in-frame only. Not every clone is retained; where verified, under half of the shortfall comes from an unresolved V gene, and the cause of the rest is unknown. That table supplies the V and J calls and clone size; D and trimming were determined from the DNA. The sample data list about 150,000 clones, and 85% to 95% of these were observed just once. Around 1.5% of the sample goes to the ten largest clones.

This TCR derives from an adult who received the AZD1222 COVID-19 vaccine. The input for sequencing was peripheral blood, taken 28 days after the second AZD1222 dose. The chain couples TRBV7-9 to TRBJ1-5; the D gene is perhaps TRBD1, from 5 matching bases. The CDR3 here reads CASSPDSGMSQHF. Read as DNA, the sequence is TGTGCCAGCAGTCCAGACAGCGGCATGTCCCAGCATTTT.